Here is one T cell receptor (beta chain) with its context. Germline CDR1 KGHSH, CDR2 LQKENI. V dropped 2 bases and J dropped 6; count of bases not matched to a gene: 13. The CDR3 sequence is 17 residues long. Methods used by the authors: The assay estimated nucleated cells by amplifying reference gene primers. The table came from immunoSEQ multiplex PCR; TCRdb's copy has only in-frame clones and leaves some out. D and trimming were read from the DNA, whereas the V and J calls and clone size are those reported in that table. The repertoire holds 75,000 to 95,000 clones, 80% seen once, with around 13% in the top ten. This sample is drawn from a study of blood T cell repertoires in COVID-19. For the study at large: Samples came from the United States, Italy and Spain, spanning acute and convalescent COVID-19.

This receptor was obtained from a woman in her 40s with active or convalescent COVID-19. The source material was peripheral blood. The chain recombines TRBV18 with TRBJ2-1; 7 bases are a match to TRBD1. The CDR3 protein is CASSPGATGFMGNEQFF. DNA for the CDR3: TGTGCCAGCTCACCAGGGGCGACAGGGTTTATGGGCAATGAGCAGTTCTTC.